This entry lists 2 T cell receptor beta chains sequenced from one sample in a study of T cell responses to AZD1222 COVID-19 vaccine (dated by TCRdb to the early 2020s). Per the publication, the time point label means: about 28 days (+/-7) after the second vaccine dose. The treatment or condition label for this specimen denotes: meningococcal conjugate vaccine given as trial control. Libraries came from the immunoSEQ multiplex PCR assay. Imported from immuneACCESS, the table was reduced by TCRdb to in-frame sequences with V and J called. These copies leave out some clones; in studies compared against another copy, an unresolved V gene accounts for under half, and the cause of the remainder is not known. Counted in this sample were more than 120,000 clones; approximately 88% of them appeared once. Roughly 5.2% of the sample comes from the top ten. Sequencing used peripheral blood, obtained 28 days after the second dose of the MenACWY control vaccine. These receptors were taken from an adult who received the MenACWY meningococcal vaccine as a control.

The chain links TRBV25-1 to TRBJ1-2; no firm D call. The CDR3 consists of 13 residues. With 4 bases removed from V and 4 bases from J, the gap between germline ends came to 10 bases. Germline loops: CDR1 MGHDK, CDR2 SYGVNS. The CDR3 reads CASSGRVGYGYTF. The CDR3 nucleotides read TGTGCCAGCAGTGGGAGAGTCGGCTATGGCTACACCTTC.

V is TRBV6-5 and J is TRBJ1-2, with 9 nucleotides matching TRBD1. The V gene end was trimmed by 2 bases and the J gene end by 10 bases; junction bases not matched to a gene: 8. Germline V CDR1 and CDR2: MNHEY, SVGAGI. The CDR3 has 14 residues. CDR3 protein: CASSYGPGQGSYTF. In nucleotides, the CDR3 is TGTGCCAGCAGTTACGGCCCGGGACAGGGTTCCTACACCTTC.